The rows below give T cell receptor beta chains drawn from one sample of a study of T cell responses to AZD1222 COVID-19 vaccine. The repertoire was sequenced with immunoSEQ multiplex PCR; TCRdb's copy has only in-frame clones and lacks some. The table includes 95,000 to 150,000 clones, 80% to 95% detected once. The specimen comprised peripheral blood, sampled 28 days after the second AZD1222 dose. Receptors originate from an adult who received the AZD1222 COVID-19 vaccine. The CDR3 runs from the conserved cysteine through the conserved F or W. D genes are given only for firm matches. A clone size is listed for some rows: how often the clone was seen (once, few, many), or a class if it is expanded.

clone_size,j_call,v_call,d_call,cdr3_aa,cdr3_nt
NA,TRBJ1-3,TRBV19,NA,CASKNQGPGNTIYF,TGTGCCAGCAAAAACCAGGGTCCCGGAAACACCATATATTTT
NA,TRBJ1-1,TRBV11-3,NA,CASSKTGYTEAFF,TGTGCCAGCAGCAAGACAGGCTACACTGAAGCTTTCTTT
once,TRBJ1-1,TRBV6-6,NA,CASSYSEGSTEAFF,TGTGCCAGCAGTTACTCGGAGGGTAGCACTGAAGCTTTCTTT
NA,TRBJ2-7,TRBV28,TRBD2,CASSLLGAGGPVYEQYF,TGTGCCAGCAGTTTATTAGGAGCGGGGGGGCCGGTCTACGAGCAGTACTTC
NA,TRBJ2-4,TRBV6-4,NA,CASSERRGVENIQYF,TGTGCCAGCAGTGAACGGCGGGGTGTGGAAAACATTCAGTACTTC
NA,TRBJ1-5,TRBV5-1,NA,CASSATGSGNQPQHF,TGCGCCAGCAGCGCCACAGGGTCGGGCAATCAGCCCCAGCATTTT
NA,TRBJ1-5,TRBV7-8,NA,CASSLVLSGDQPQHF,TGTGCCAGCAGCTTAGTCTTGTCAGGGGATCAGCCCCAGCATTTT
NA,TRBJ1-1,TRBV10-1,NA,CASSDKRTGEAFF,TGCGCCAGCAGTGATAAAAGAACTGGCGAAGCTTTCTTT
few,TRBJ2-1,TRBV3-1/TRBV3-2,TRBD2,CASSSRLLAGGHGEQFF,TGTGCCAGCAGCTCCCGATTGCTAGCGGGGGGGCACGGTGAGCAGTTCTTC
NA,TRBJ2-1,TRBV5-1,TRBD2,CASSRGLAVYEQFF,TGCGCCAGCAGCCGGGGACTAGCGGTCTATGAGCAGTTCTTC
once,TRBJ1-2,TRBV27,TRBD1,CASSFRGQGYGYTF,TGTGCCAGCAGTTTCCGGGGACAGGGCTATGGCTACACCTTC
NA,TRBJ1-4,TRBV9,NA,CASRGDGKLFF,TGTGCCAGCAGGGGGGACGGAAAACTGTTTTTT
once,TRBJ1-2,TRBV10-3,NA,CAISESRGPYGYTF,TGTGCCATCAGTGAGTCGAGAGGGCCATATGGCTACACCTTC
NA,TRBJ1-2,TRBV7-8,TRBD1,CASSLAGTGRGYTF,TGTGCCAGCAGCTTAGCGGGGACAGGGCGCGGCTACACCTTC
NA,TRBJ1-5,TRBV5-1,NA,CASSLGNNQPQHF,TGCGCCAGCAGTCTAGGAAACAATCAGCCCCAGCATTTT
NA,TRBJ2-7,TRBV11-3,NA,CASSEEGSLRGQYF,TGTGCCAGCAGCGAGGAGGGCAGCCTACGGGGGCAGTACTTC
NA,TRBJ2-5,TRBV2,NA,CASRQETQYF,TGTGCCAGCAGACAAGAGACCCAGTACTTC
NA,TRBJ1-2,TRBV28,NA,CASSSGWGAYGYTF,TGTGCCAGCAGTTCTGGCTGGGGGGCCTATGGCTACACCTTC
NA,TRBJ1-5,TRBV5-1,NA,CASSLETGNQPQHF,TGCGCCAGCAGCTTGGAAACAGGCAATCAGCCCCAGCATTTT
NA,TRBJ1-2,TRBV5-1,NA,CASSGGNGVDGYTF,TGCGCCAGCAGCGGAGGGAATGGGGTGGATGGCTACACCTTC
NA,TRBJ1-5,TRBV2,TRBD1,CASSSSRTGDRNQPQHF,TGTGCCAGCAGTAGCTCCCGGACAGGGGATCGGAATCAGCCCCAGCATTTT
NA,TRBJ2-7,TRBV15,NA,CATSRSDLYEQYF,TGTGCCACCAGCAGGTCGGACCTCTACGAGCAGTACTTC
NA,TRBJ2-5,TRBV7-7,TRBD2,CASSLGSGGRETQYF,TGTGCTAGCAGCTTAGGGAGCGGGGGGCGAGAGACCCAGTACTTC
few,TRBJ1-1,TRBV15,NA,CATSSDKDSISGEAFF,TGTGCCACCAGCAGTGACAAGGACAGTATTTCGGGTGAAGCTTTCTTT
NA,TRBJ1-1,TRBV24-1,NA,CATSWGNTEAFF,TGTGCCACCAGTTGGGGGAACACTGAAGCTTTCTTT
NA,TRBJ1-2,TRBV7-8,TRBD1,CASSFSTGEVYGYTF,TGTGCCAGCAGCTTCTCGACAGGGGAGGTCTATGGCTACACCTTC
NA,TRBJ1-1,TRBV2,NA,CASIRFTGQDEAFF,TGTGCCAGCATTAGATTCACGGGGCAGGACGAAGCTTTCTTT
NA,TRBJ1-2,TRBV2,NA,CASSSTEPYGYTF,TGTGCCAGCAGTTCGACTGAACCCTATGGCTACACCTTC
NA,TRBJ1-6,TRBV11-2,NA,CASSLDRNSPLHF,TGTGCCAGCAGCTTAGATCGGAATTCACCCCTCCACTTT
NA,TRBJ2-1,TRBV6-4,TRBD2,CASSDSGERDEQFF,TGTGCCAGCAGTGACAGCGGGGAGCGTGATGAGCAGTTCTTC
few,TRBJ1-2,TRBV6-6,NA,CASSTPDYGYTF,TGTGCCAGCAGTACACCAGACTATGGCTACACCTTC
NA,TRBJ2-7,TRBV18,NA,CASSPPGRGSSYEQYF,TGTGCCAGCTCACCACCGGGCAGGGGAAGCTCCTACGAGCAGTACTTC
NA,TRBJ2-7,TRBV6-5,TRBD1,CASSSHPGTGGYEQYF,TGTGCCAGCAGTTCCCATCCCGGGACAGGGGGCTACGAGCAGTACTTC
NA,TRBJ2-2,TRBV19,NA,CASSIWPMTTGELFF,TGTGCCAGTAGTATTTGGCCGATGACCACCGGGGAGCTGTTTTTT
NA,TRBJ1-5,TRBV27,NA,CASSFGRPYQPQHF,TGTGCCAGCAGTTTCGGTAGACCCTATCAGCCCCAGCATTTT
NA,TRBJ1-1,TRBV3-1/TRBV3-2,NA,CASSQENPRPEAFF,TGTGCCAGCAGCCAGGAAAATCCCCGGCCTGAAGCTTTCTTT
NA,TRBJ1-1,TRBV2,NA,CASSEMGGRGSEAFF,TGTGCCAGCAGTGAGATGGGTGGGCGGGGTAGCGAAGCTTTCTTT
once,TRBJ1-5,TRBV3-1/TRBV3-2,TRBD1,CASSQGTGGGQPQHF,TGTGCCAGCAGCCAAGGGACAGGGGGAGGTCAGCCCCAGCATTTT
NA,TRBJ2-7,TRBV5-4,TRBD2,CASSSGTTSYEQYF,TGTGCCAGCAGCTCCGGGACTACGTCCTACGAGCAGTACTTC
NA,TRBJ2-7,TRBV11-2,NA,CASSLGPRGSYEQYF,TGTGCCAGCAGCTTAGGGCCCAGGGGCTCCTACGAGCAGTACTTC